This section outlines one T cell receptor beta chain sequence together with its context. Antigen: not known. Relative to the germline gene, one junction end is altered; a read error may explain this. What supplied the PBMCs was more than 7.5 ml of fresh peripheral blood. The sample belongs to a study of Graves' ophthalmopathy and Graves' hyperthyroidism. Study results and limitations: The 13-signature model separated ophthalmopathy from stable hyperthyroidism at almost 90% sensitivity and roughly 80% specificity. The majority of expanded thyroid clonotypes above 0.001 frequency also occurred in blood.

Germline V lookup: CDR1 WNHNN, CDR2 SYGVQD (reference sequence). The CDR3 covers 14 residues. RNA transcripts yielded amplified TCR beta CDR3 regions. HTBI primers served in a first-round RT-PCR, which a second-round multiplex PCR followed. TCRdb analysed the multiplex PCR reads with MiXCR anew, one entry per CDR3 protein. Of 260,000 or so distinct CDR3 sequences in the sample, roughly 50% were seen once. The chain combines TRBV10-1 with TRBJ2-7; 8 nucleotides agree with TRBD2. The sequence came from an adult man with Graves' ophthalmopathy. The specimen was peripheral blood. CDR3 sequence (DNA): TGTGCCAGCAGTCAAAGCGGGAGTGACTACGAGCAGTACTTC. This gives the protein CASSQSGSDYEQYF.